This T cell receptor (beta chain) was sequenced during a study of T cells in Graves' hyperthyroidism and ophthalmopathy (dated by TCRdb to the late 2010s). Study-wide context: Peripheral blood samples were taken at the time of initial diagnosis, prior to any treatment. In addition, the study compared T-cell repertoires in thyroid tissue and in blood from six Graves' hyperthyroidism patients. Prospective prediction of ophthalmopathy was tested in an independent validation cohort consisting of 18 to 20 hyperthyroidism patients and around 16 patients who later progressed to ophthalmopathy. After sampling, hyperthyroidism patients received methimazole starting at 30 mg daily, and ophthalmopathy patients received high-dose intravenous methylprednisolone. TCR Vbeta CDR3 sequencing of approximately 140 peripheral blood samples (fewer than 45 ophthalmopathy, around 80 hyperthyroidism and around 17 progressor patients) is reported in the paper. The 100 or so discovery patients were randomly split 7:3 into training and test sets. To identify distinguishing TCR V-J signatures, a discovery cohort of around 100 patients was used, comprising some 45 with Graves' ophthalmopathy and some 60 with stable Graves' hyperthyroidism. Broad study findings and their caveats: A model built on a 13 V-J signature distinguished ophthalmopathy from stable hyperthyroidism, reaching 87.88% sensitivity and approximately 81% specificity in cross-validation and 80%/75% in testing. Blood samples also contained most of the expanded thyroid clonotypes (frequency above 0.001), which suggests that blood repertoires may reflect thyroid immune responses. In validation, the model predicted progression to ophthalmopathy a median of roughly six months before onset, with around 70% sensitivity and just under 75% specificity. Sample size was not statistically predetermined, and investigators were not blinded to group allocation.

Comment on this clonotype: Its antigen target is currently unknown. The sample holds no much larger clone one base away, and base qualities are not on file.

The TCR beta CDR3 regions were amplified from RNA transcripts. The first round of RT-PCR for the TCR CDR3 was performed with the HTBI primer set and the Qiagen OneStep RT-PCR kit. The libraries were constructed in a second round of multiplex PCR and then size-selected and purified. Paired-end sequencing of the libraries was performed with 100 bp reads on an Illumina HiSeq2000. The original methods were these. SOAPnuke was used to process the raw data, removing reads that contained adapters or uncalled bases, had a mean Phred below 15, or lacked an exact match to the constant primer or identifier. COPE v1.2.5 was used to merge high-quality paired reads, and clonotypes were defined as unique nucleotide sequences. MiTCR v1.1 was used to align the clonotypes against IMGT TRBV, TRBD and TRBJ reference segments. Only V-J combinations with frequency above 0.0001, covering about 99% of repertoires, were analysed. The TCS score was defined as F50 (clonal expansion) divided by E x V (chaos), with BLOSUM62-based TCRdist calculated between CDR3 peptides within each V-J. Welch's t-statistics and random forest reduced fewer than 550 V-J features to roughly 13, which were used in a naive Bayes classifier (R e1071). TCRdb applied fastp at Q25 and MiXCR to the public reads, then kept only in-frame beta chains. Each CDR3 protein appears once, grouped with its most common genes and DNA. The V and J calls, along with clone size, are taken from TCRdb and not from the paper's own processing. The sample contains around 290,000 distinct CDR3 sequences, approximately 13% of them found a single time. The ten top clones hold 7.9% of the sample.

Stable Graves' hyperthyroidism was defined as the absence of progression to ophthalmopathy over 18 months of follow-up. Hyperthyroidism patients were newly diagnosed, had a disease duration of under 2 months, and were aged 18 to 65 years. Patients with uncontrolled infections, other autoimmune diseases, pregnancy or lactation were excluded. Clinical symptoms, serum thyroxine and TRAb, thyroid ultrasound, and orbital computed tomography formed the basis for the diagnoses. PBMCs were separated from around 9.1 ml of fresh peripheral blood using Ficoll-Paque density gradient centrifugation. Total RNA was extracted with Trizol reagent, and quality was checked on an Agilent 2100 Bioanalyzer. V is pared back by 2 bases and J by 2 bases, with 7 bases lying between the germline termini. The germline V gene encodes CDR1 MNHNS and CDR2 SASEGT. Taken from cysteine to phenylalanine, the CDR3 has 13 residues. This entry keeps only the CDR3 DNA: 39 bases, framed from base 1.

The TCR comes from a woman between 35 and 50 years old with Graves' hyperthyroidism. Sequencing used blood. The chain is encoded by TRBV6-1 joined to TRBJ2-7, with the D gene not clear enough to name. The CDR3 loop reads CASSEYTAYEQYF. In nucleotide form, the sequence is TGTGCCAGCAGTGAATACACTGCCTACGAGCAGTACTTC.